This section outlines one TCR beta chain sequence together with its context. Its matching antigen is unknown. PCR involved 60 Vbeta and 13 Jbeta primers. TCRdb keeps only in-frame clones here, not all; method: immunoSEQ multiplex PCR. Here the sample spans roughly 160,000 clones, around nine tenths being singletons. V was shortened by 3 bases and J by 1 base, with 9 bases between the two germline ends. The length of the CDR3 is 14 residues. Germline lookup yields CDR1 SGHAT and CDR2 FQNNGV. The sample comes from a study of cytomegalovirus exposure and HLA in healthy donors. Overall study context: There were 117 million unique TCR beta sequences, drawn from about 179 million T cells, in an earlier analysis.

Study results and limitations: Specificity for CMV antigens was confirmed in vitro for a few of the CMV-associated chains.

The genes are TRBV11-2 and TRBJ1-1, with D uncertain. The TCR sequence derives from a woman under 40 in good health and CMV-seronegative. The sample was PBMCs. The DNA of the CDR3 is TGTGCCAGCAGCTTGAAGAACAGGAACACTGAAGCTTTCTTT. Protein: CASSLKNRNTEAFF.